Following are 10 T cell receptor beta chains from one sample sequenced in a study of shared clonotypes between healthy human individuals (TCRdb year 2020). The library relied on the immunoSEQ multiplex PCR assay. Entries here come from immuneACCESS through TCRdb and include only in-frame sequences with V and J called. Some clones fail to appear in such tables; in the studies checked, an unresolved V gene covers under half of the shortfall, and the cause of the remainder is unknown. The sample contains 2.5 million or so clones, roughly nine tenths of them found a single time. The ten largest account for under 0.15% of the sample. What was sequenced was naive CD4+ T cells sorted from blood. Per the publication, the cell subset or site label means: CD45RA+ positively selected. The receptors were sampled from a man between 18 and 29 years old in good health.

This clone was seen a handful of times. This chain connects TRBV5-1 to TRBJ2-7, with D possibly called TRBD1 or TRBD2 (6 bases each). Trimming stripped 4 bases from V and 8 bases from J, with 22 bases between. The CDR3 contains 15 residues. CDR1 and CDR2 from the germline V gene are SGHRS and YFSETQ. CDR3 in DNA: TGCGCCAGCAGCCCCGGGGGCAGTGATACGTCTCAGCAGTACTTC. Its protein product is CASSPGGSDTSQQYF.

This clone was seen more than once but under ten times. The CDR3 loop reads CASRDRVGGNQPQHF. DNA of the CDR3: TGTGCCAGCAGAGACAGGGTGGGAGGCAATCAGCCCCAGCATTTT. The chain joins TRBV2 to TRBJ1-5, with TRBD1 matching over 7 bases. Germline-derived CDR1 and CDR2 are SNHLY and FYNNEI. This CDR3 is 15 amino acids long. With V trimmed by 6 bases and J by 2 bases, 7 bases remained unmatched.

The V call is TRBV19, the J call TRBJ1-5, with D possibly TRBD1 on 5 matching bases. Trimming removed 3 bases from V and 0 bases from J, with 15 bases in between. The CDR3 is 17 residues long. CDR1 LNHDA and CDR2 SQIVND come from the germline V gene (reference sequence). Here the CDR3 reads CASSMGDSLYSNQPQHF. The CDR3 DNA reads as TGTGCCAGTAGTATGGGTGACAGCCTATATAGCAATCAGCCCCAGCATTTT.

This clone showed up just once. The CDR3 bases are TGTGCCAGTAGTATCGGGAGCGCGAACACCGGGGAGCTGTTTTTT. Protein product: CASSIGSANTGELFF. The V gene is TRBV19, the J gene TRBJ2-2, with D possibly TRBD2 on 6 matching bases. This CDR3 has 15 amino acids. Germline V gene sequence: CDR1 LNHDA, CDR2 SQIVND (reference sequence). V lost 3 bases, J lost 0 bases, and 8 bases lay in between.

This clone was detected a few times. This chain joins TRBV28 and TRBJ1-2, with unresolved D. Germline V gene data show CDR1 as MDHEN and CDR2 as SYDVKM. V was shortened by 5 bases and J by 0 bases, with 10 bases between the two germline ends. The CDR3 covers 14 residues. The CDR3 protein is CASSRTTSNYGYTF. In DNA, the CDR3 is TGTGCCAGCAGTCGAACGACTTCTAACTATGGCTACACCTTC.

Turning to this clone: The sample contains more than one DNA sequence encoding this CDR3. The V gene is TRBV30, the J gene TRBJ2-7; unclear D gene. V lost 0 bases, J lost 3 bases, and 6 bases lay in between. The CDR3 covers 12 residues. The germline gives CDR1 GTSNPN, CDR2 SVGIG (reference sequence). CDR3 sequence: CAWSVGVYEQYF. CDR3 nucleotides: TGTGCCTGGAGTGTTGGTGTCTACGAGCAGTACTTC.

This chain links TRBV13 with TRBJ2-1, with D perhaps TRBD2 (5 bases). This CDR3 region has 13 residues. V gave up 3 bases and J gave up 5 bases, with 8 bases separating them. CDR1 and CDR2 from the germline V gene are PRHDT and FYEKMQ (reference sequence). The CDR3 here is CASSFQRNNEQFF. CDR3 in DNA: TGTGCCAGCAGCTTTCAGCGGAACAATGAGCAGTTCTTC. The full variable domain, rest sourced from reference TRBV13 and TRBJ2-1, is AAGVIQSPRHLIKEKRETATLKCYPIPRHDTVYWYQQGPGQDPQFLISFYEKMQSDKGSIPDRFSAQQFSDYHSELNMSSLELGDSALYFCASSFQRNNEQFFGPGTRLTVL.

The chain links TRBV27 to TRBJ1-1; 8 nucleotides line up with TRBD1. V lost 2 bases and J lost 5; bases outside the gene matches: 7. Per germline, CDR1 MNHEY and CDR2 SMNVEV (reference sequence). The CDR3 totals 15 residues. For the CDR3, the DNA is TGTGCCAGCAGTTTAAGGGCAGGGGGCAGGACTGAAGCTTTCTTT. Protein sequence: CASSLRAGGRTEAFF.

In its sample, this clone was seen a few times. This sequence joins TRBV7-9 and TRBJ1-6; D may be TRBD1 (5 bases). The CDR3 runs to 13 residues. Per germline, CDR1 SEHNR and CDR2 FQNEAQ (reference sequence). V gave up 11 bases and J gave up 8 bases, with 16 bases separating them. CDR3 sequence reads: CAYGRGRDSPLHF. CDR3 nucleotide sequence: TGTGCCTACGGCCGGGGACGGGATTCACCCCTCCACTTT.

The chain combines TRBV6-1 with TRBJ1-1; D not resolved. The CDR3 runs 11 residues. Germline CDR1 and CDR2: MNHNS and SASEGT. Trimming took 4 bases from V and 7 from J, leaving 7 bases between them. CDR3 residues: CASSVVFEAFF. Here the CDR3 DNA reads TGTGCCAGCAGTGTCGTATTTGAAGCTTTCTTT.